This T cell receptor beta chain was captured in a study of T cell repertoires in cytomegalovirus infection. The wider study: Signatures in public TCR beta sequences pointed to both CMV infection and matching HLA type. Whole-study results and caveats: The ex vivo response was dominated by HLA-C-restricted CMV-specific TCR beta clonotypes. Accumulated public TCR beta family frequency recognized individuals carrying CMV together with the relevant HLA.

A word on this clonotype: Antigen specificity is unknown.

This CDR3 comprises 14 residues. Trimming took off 7 bases at V and 5 bases at J, with 16 bases between the two ends. Germline lookup yields CDR1 MDHEN and CDR2 SYDVKM. Each CDR3 protein is one row after TCRdb ran MiXCR on the reads. The table lists under 850,000 distinct CDR3 sequences, 35% to 45% of them singletons. The clonotype comes from a human donor in good health (CMV status not recorded). Some clones in this sample may be carry-over from other donors' samples. The chain links TRBV28 to TRBJ2-3; maybe TRBD1 (7 bases). The sequenced material came from PBMCs. The CDR3: CASNRQGGVDTQYF. CDR3 sequence (DNA): TGTGCCAGCAACAGACAGGGAGGTGTAGATACGCAGTATTTT.